Included here is one T cell receptor beta chain sequence, with context. The antigen is not known. RNA transcripts were the template, and TCR beta CDR3 regions were amplified from them. Following a first-round RT-PCR that used HTBI primers, a second-round multiplex PCR was carried out. One entry per CDR3 protein, called by TCRdb with MiXCR from the multiplex PCR reads. In the table there are some 400,000 distinct CDR3 sequences, about 18% of which are singletons. The data belong to a study of Graves' ophthalmopathy and Graves' hyperthyroidism. Findings and limits, study-wide: Distinction of ophthalmopathy from stable hyperthyroidism by a 13-signature model reached roughly 87% sensitivity and 81.08% specificity.

The trim removed 6 bases at V and 3 bases at J, leaving 5 bases unmatched. There are 14 residues in the CDR3. Germline CDR1 and CDR2: SGHTA and FQGNSA. This chain links TRBV7-2 with TRBJ2-5; 9 nucleotides match TRBD2. This clonotype originated in a woman between 18 and 29 years old with Graves' ophthalmopathy. Sequencing was done on a sample of peripheral blood. The CDR3 coding sequence is TGTGCCAGCAGATTTAGACTAGCGGAAGAGACCCAGTACTTC. Amino acid sequence: CASRFRLAEETQYF.